This T cell receptor (beta chain) was found in a study of beta chain features in type 1 diabetes. Study results and limitations: Patients with Type 1 diabetes showed moderately but significantly shorter TCRB CDR3s in all four CD4+ subsets. Among type 1 diabetes patients, VDJ junctions had fewer insertions and more deletions.

This clone was counted only a few times. Its antigen is not known. Averaging approximately 120 mL, one heparinised blood draw was given by each donor. Purities in excess of 95% were seen in all sorted populations. CDR3 size: 15 residues. The V and J ends lost 7 bases and 0 bases respectively, with 13 bases between them. CDR1 is SNHLY and CDR2 is FYNNEI in the germline V gene. Expressed TCRB transcripts were sequenced after all isolated RNA was converted to cDNA. TCRdb's copy holds only in-frame clones and misses some; the assay was immunoSEQ multiplex PCR. Of approximately 730,000 clones in the sample, roughly an eighth are singletons; the top ten hold about 0.02%.

The rearrangement links TRBV2 to TRBJ1-5, with D possibly TRBD1 on 5 matching bases. The material sequenced was naive CD4+ T cells from blood. The sequence was collected from a man aged 18-30 years with type 1 diabetes. CDR3 nucleotide sequence: TGTGCCAGCAAGCGGACATCGTATAGCAATCAGCCCCAGCATTTT. It is translated as CASKRTSYSNQPQHF.